This passage covers 18 T cell receptor beta chains from one sample sequenced in a study of T cell changes during pregnancy in multiple sclerosis. Repertoires were generated with immunoSEQ multiplex PCR, while TCRdb's copy carries only in-frame clones and drops some. The sample has 25,000 to 35,000 clones; about nine tenths are singletons. Sequenced here: CD8+ T cells from peripheral blood mononuclear cells, sampled before pregnancy. The receptors were sampled from a female donor with multiple sclerosis, enrolled in a pregnancy study.

CDR3 in amino acids: CASASPGGTDTQYF. The CDR3 DNA is TGTGCTAGTGCCTCTCCGGGGGGCACAGATACGCAGTATTTT. The chain combines TRBV12-5 with TRBJ2-3; D might be TRBD2 (6 bases). V gave up 7 bases and J gave up 1 base, with 12 bases separating them. This CDR3 is built from 14 residues. Germline values: CDR1 LGHNT, CDR2 FRNRAP.

The genes are TRBV29-1 and TRBJ1-2; D remains ambiguous. CDR3 length: 12 residues. The germline V and J ends were trimmed by 6 bases and 6 bases, with 14 bases remaining between them. Germline assignment: CDR1 SQVTM and CDR2 ANQGSEA. The CDR3 loop reads CSVGMRENGYTF. The DNA of the CDR3 is TGCAGCGTCGGGATGAGGGAAAATGGCTACACCTTC.

The V and J genes are TRBV7-2 and TRBJ2-1, with a possible D match to TRBD2 (6 bases). Germline CDR1 and CDR2: SGHTA and FQGNSA. The CDR3 extends over 15 amino acids. The V end lost 8 bases, the J end lost 6 bases, and 20 bases lay between the germline ends. CDR3 DNA: TGTGCCAGCGCGAACGTAGGGACTGCCATCAATGAGCAGTTCTTC. Residues: CASANVGTAINEQFF.

A word on this clone: An end of the junction does not agree with germline; a read error may underlie this. Other DNA sequences in the same sample also yield this CDR3. The genes are TRBV6-1 and TRBJ2-1; 14 bases are shared with TRBD2. Germline V lookup: CDR1 MNHNS, CDR2 SASEGT. This CDR3 comprises 15 residues. CDR3 region: CASSEGTSGSNEQFF. The DNA for the CDR3 is TGCGCCAGCAGTGAAGGGACTAGCGGGAGCAATGAGCAGTTCTTC.

The gene calls are TRBV6-1 and TRBJ2-6, with D unclear. CDR3 size: 15 residues. The V gene lost 1 base and the J gene lost 2 bases, with 6 bases spanning the gap. Germline CDR1 MNHNS, CDR2 SASEGT. CDR3 protein: CASSEDVTGANVLTF. CDR3 in DNA: TGTGCCAGCAGTGAAGATGTCACTGGGGCCAACGTCCTGACTTTC.

This chain uses TRBV5-8 with TRBJ2-7; TRBD1 matches at 10 bases. The CDR3 runs 14 residues. Looked up from germline, CDR1 is SGHTS and CDR2 is YDEGEE. V dropped 3 bases and J dropped 4; count of bases not matched to a gene: 4. The CDR3 DNA is TGTGCCAGCAGCTCCCGGGACAGGGGTTACGAGCAGTACTTC. Translating gives CASSSRDRGYEQYF.

The chain couples TRBV6-6 to TRBJ2-5; tentative D call: TRBD1 (5 bases). Between the trimmed V and J ends, which lost 4 bases and 2 bases, there was a span of 11 bases. Germline CDR1 is MNHNY and CDR2 is SVGAGI (reference sequence). The CDR3 covers 14 residues. This CDR3 reads CASSSGHLQETQYF. In nucleotides, the CDR3 is TGTGCCAGCAGTTCCGGACACCTTCAAGAGACCCAGTACTTC.

This clone was observed a single time. The chain uses TRBV19 and TRBJ2-5, with D possibly being TRBD2 (5 bases). The CDR3 consists of 14 residues. Germline-derived CDR1 and CDR2 are LNHDA and SQIVND (reference sequence). Trimming stripped 4 bases from V and 5 bases from J, with 14 bases between. CDR3 residues: CASSTPEPGETQYF. The CDR3, as DNA: TGTGCCAGTAGTACCCCTGAACCGGGGGAGACCCAGTACTTC.

The chain combines TRBV27 with TRBJ2-5, with 8 positions matching TRBD2. From germline, CDR1 is MNHEY and CDR2 SMNVEV (reference sequence). Trimming took 4 bases from V and 2 from J; bases not matched to a gene: 3. The CDR3 spans 14 residues. The CDR3 is CASSSTSDQETQYF. The CDR3 nucleotides read TGTGCCAGCAGTTCGACTAGCGATCAAGAGACCCAGTACTTC.

The rearrangement uses TRBV5-6 and TRBJ2-7; the match to TRBD1 covers 9 bases. The CDR3 extends over 15 amino acids. CDR1 SGHDT and CDR2 YYEEEE come from the germline V gene. The trim removed 0 bases at V and 0 bases at J, leaving 1 base unmatched. The CDR3 sequence: CASSLDRGLSYEQYF. The DNA for the CDR3 is TGTGCCAGCAGCTTGGACAGGGGGCTCTCCTACGAGCAGTACTTC.

The chain recombines TRBV15 with TRBJ2-5, with D hard to call. The V end lost 6 bases, the J end lost 2 bases, and 16 bases lay between the germline ends. This CDR3 region has 15 residues. Germline CDR1 and CDR2: LNHNV and YYDKDF (reference sequence). DNA of the CDR3: TGTGCCACCAGATCCCTCCTTCAACAACAAGAGACCCAGTACTTC. As protein: CATRSLLQQQETQYF.

This clone was seen just once. The chain has TRBV4-3 and TRBJ2-3; 11 bases are a match to TRBD1. This CDR3 has 16 amino acids. V shed 0 bases, J shed 4 bases, and the junction held 3 bases outside the gene matches. Germline CDR1 LGHNA, CDR2 YSLEER. The CDR3 protein is CASSQDRGQGADTQYF. CDR3 sequence (DNA): TGCGCCAGCAGCCAAGATCGGGGACAGGGGGCAGATACGCAGTATTTT.

The rearrangement joins TRBV2 to TRBJ2-1; a weak D match, TRBD1 (6 bases). The germline V and J ends were trimmed by 1 base and 2 bases, with 9 bases remaining between them. CDR3 size: 15 residues. Germline V gene data show CDR1 as SNHLY and CDR2 as FYNNEI. DNA of the CDR3: TGTGCCAGCAGTGAAGACAGGGTGGCCTACAATGAGCAGTTCTTC. Protein product: CASSEDRVAYNEQFF.

The chain joins TRBV11-3 to TRBJ2-7; 8 bases match TRBD2. The V segment lost 4 bases and the J segment 2 bases; nucleotides outside the gene matches: 4. This CDR3 has 14 amino acids. From germline, CDR1 is SGHNT and CDR2 YENEEA. CDR3 nucleotide sequence: TGTGCCAGCAGCTCTAGCGGGCCCGCCTACGAGCAGTACTTC. Translating gives CASSSSGPAYEQYF.

This chain uses TRBV4-1 with TRBJ1-2; D unresolved. Per germline, CDR1 MGHRA and CDR2 YSYEKL. The CDR3 loop spans 14 amino acids. With 1 base removed from V and 4 bases from J, the gap between germline ends came to 10 bases. The DNA for the CDR3 is TGCGCCAGCAGCCAAGCACAAGGCGGCTATGGCTACACCTTC. Protein product: CASSQAQGGYGYTF.

This chain uses TRBV11-2 with TRBJ2-5, with unresolved D. V was trimmed by 4 bases and J by 5 bases, leaving 5 bases between them. Germline CDR1 and CDR2: SGHAT and FQNNGV. The CDR3 totals 11 residues. CDR3 residues: CASSWRETQYF. The CDR3 DNA sequence: TGTGCCAGCAGCTGGCGGGAGACCCAGTACTTC.

This chain uses TRBV19 with TRBJ2-2; perhaps TRBD2 as D (5 bases). CDR1 LNHDA and CDR2 SQIVND come from the germline V gene (reference sequence). V dropped 5 bases and J dropped 5 bases, with 21 bases sitting between them. This CDR3 region has 17 residues. This CDR3 reads CASSPSRPGLATGELFF. The CDR3 DNA follows: TGTGCCAGTAGTCCCAGTCGACCGGGGTTGGCAACCGGGGAGCTGTTTTTT.

The V and J genes are TRBV19 and TRBJ2-1, with 11 positions matching TRBD2. V lost 4 bases, J lost 4 bases, and 3 bases stayed unmatched. This CDR3 region has 15 residues. Germline V gene lookup returns CDR1 LNHDA and CDR2 SQIVND (reference sequence). This CDR3 is CASSSGTSGYNEQFF. CDR3 DNA: TGTGCCAGTAGTAGCGGGACTAGCGGTTACAATGAGCAGTTCTTC.